The 19 T cell receptor beta chains given below trace back to one sample, sequenced in a study of blood T cell repertoires in COVID-19. The method was immunoSEQ multiplex PCR; TCRdb's version includes in-frame clones alone and lacks a portion of them. Here the sample spans 75,000 to 100,000 clones, under 85% being singletons. Sequencing used peripheral blood. These receptors were obtained from a woman aged 80 or over with acute or convalescent COVID-19.

This clone was observed a few times. The chain combines TRBV30 with TRBJ2-1, with unresolved D. There are 11 residues in the CDR3. Germline CDR1 reads GTSNPN; CDR2 reads SVGIG (reference sequence). V dropped 0 bases and J dropped 8 bases, with 5 bases sitting between them. CDR3 sequence reads: CAWSVLHEQFF. CDR3 in DNA: TGTGCCTGGAGTGTACTACATGAGCAGTTCTTC.

V gene TRBV29-1 combines with J gene TRBJ2-7; TRBD1 matches at 7 bases. V lost 7 bases to trimming and J lost 3 bases; unmatched junction nucleotides: 9. The germline V gene has CDR1 SQVTM and CDR2 ANQGSEA. The CDR3 has 13 residues. The CDR3 bases are TGCAGCGCCGGGACAGAAAAAAACTACGAGCAGTACTTC. Translating gives CSAGTEKNYEQYF.

This chain joins TRBV2 and TRBJ2-7; D unclear. Germline V gene sequence: CDR1 SNHLY, CDR2 FYNNEI. The germline V and J ends were trimmed by 5 bases and 3 bases, with 8 bases remaining between them. This CDR3 is built from 12 residues. In DNA, the CDR3 is TGTGCCAGCAGTCTCAACAACTACGAGCAGTACTTC. This gives the protein CASSLNNYEQYF.

The CDR3: CASSGPRAGLSNQPQHF. Written as DNA, the CDR3 is TGTGCCAGCAGTGGTCCCCGTGCGGGTCTTAGCAATCAGCCCCAGCATTTT. The chain combines TRBV6-1 with TRBJ1-5, with D uncertain. Trimming stripped 4 bases from V and 0 bases from J, with 16 bases between. The CDR3 contains 17 residues. Germline V CDR1 and CDR2: MNHNS, SASEGT.

The sample holds a few counts of this clone. The chain joins TRBV28 to TRBJ2-7; D might be TRBD1 (6 bases). V was clipped by 3 bases and J by 7 bases, with 13 bases between them. The germline gives CDR1 MDHEN, CDR2 SYDVKM. The CDR3 has 13 amino acids. For the CDR3, the DNA is TGTGCCAGCAGTTTTCGAGACAGGAGGGAGCAGTACTTC. This translates into CASSFRDRREQYF.

The chain links TRBV28 to TRBJ2-7; 9 bases fit TRBD2. In germline, CDR1 is MDHEN, CDR2 SYDVKM. V was pared by 3 bases and J by 7 bases, with 10 bases of the junction left unmatched. The CDR3 covers 15 residues. The CDR3 DNA reads as TGTGCCAGCAGTTTCGCTAGCGGGGCCGTAAAAGAGCAGTACTTC. Its translation is CASSFASGAVKEQYF.

The V call is TRBV11-3, the J call TRBJ1-6; 9 nucleotides align to TRBD1. The CDR3 loop spans 13 amino acids. Per germline, CDR1 SGHNT and CDR2 YENEEA. V was clipped by 4 bases and J by 10 bases; unmatched bases: 2. The CDR3 DNA reads TGTGCCAGCAGCTCTGGGACAGGGTCACCCCTCCACTTT. It codes for CASSSGTGSPLHF. Looking up the rest from reference TRBV11-3 and TRBJ1-6 gives the full variable domain: EAGVVQSPRYKIIEKKQPVAFWCNPISGHNTLYWYLQNLGQGPELLIRYENEEAVDDSQLPKDRFSAERLKGVDSTLKIQPAELGDSAVYLCASSSGTGSPLHFGNGTRLTVT.

This chain connects TRBV18 to TRBJ2-1, with 7 bases identical to TRBD2. V lost 3 bases and J lost 7; bases outside the gene matches: 18. There are 18 residues in the CDR3. The V gene's germline CDR1 is KGHSH and CDR2 LQKENI. The CDR3 DNA reads TGTGCCAGCTCACCCTTCCTCCGACTAGCAGGAGGGGTTAATGAGCAGTTCTTC. Translation gives CASSPFLRLAGGVNEQFF.

The chain joins TRBV5-4 to TRBJ1-5; D may be TRBD1 (5 bases). Trimming took off 0 bases at V and 3 bases at J, with 7 bases between the two ends. The germline CDR1 and CDR2 sequences are SGHNT and YYREEE (reference sequence). The CDR3 has 14 residues. CDR3: CASSLAGPNQPQHF. Written as DNA, the CDR3 is TGTGCCAGCAGCTTGGCAGGGCCCAATCAGCCCCAGCATTTT. Based on the CDR3 plus reference TRBV5-4 and TRBJ1-5, the full variable domain is ETGVTQSPTHLIKTRGQQVTLRCSSQSGHNTVSWYQQALGQGPQFIFQYYREEENGRGNFPPRFSGLQFPNYSSELNVNALELDDSALYLCASSLAGPNQPQHFGDGTRLSIL.

Many counts were recorded for this clone. The CDR3 sequence: CASSPRRDREREQYF. The CDR3 bases are TGTGCCAGCTCACCACGGCGGGACAGGGAACGTGAGCAGTACTTC. This chain joins TRBV18 and TRBJ2-7, with 9 bases identical to TRBD1. The ends lost 1 base at V and 7 bases at J; junction bases unmatched: 8. From germline, CDR1 is KGHSH and CDR2 LQKENI. CDR3 length: 15 amino acids.

This chain uses TRBV10-1 with TRBJ2-7; 8 bases are a match to TRBD2. The J segment lost 3 bases and the V segment lost 5 bases, leaving 6 bases of the junction unmatched. Germline-derived CDR1 and CDR2 are WNHNN and SYGVQD (reference sequence). The CDR3 covers 14 residues. CDR3 nucleotides: TGCGCCAGCAGTTCCGCGGGACTAGTCTACGAGCAGTACTTC. Translating it yields CASSSAGLVYEQYF.

This clone has ten or more counts. The rearrangement uses TRBV24-1 and TRBJ1-1; TRBD1 agrees at 10 bases. The CDR3 runs to 17 residues. Trimming at V came to 7 bases and at J to 0 bases, leaving 10 bases not matched to a gene. CDR1 and CDR2 from the germline V gene are KGHDR and SFDVKD. This chain's CDR3 is CATRATGGLLLNTEAFF. CDR3 DNA: TGTGCCACCAGGGCGACAGGGGGCCTTCTCCTGAACACTGAAGCTTTCTTT.

This clone was recorded a few times. The chain employs TRBV7-2 and TRBJ2-2; the D is unclear. Germline V gene lookup returns CDR1 SGHTA and CDR2 FQGNSA. The V gene lost 7 bases and the J gene lost 5 bases, with 11 bases spanning the gap. The length of the CDR3 is 13 residues. CDR3 nucleotide sequence: TGTGCCAGCACCCTGCAGGCGACCGGGGAGCTGTTTTTT. Translating it yields CASTLQATGELFF.

The rearrangement links TRBV7-2 to TRBJ2-3; 9 bases line up with TRBD1. The CDR3 extends over 16 amino acids. Germline CDR1 reads SGHTA; CDR2 reads FQGNSA. The ends lost 5 bases at V and 3 bases at J; junction bases unmatched: 9. The CDR3, as DNA: TGTGCCAGCAGCAGAACCGGGACAGGGATGACAGATACGCAGTATTTT. It codes for CASSRTGTGMTDTQYF.

The chain combines TRBV2 with TRBJ2-3; D gene unclear. Germline CDR1 reads SNHLY; CDR2 reads FYNNEI. This CDR3 contains 12 residues. V was clipped by 5 bases and J by 0 bases, with 3 bases between them. The CDR3: CASSPSTDTQYF. In DNA form, the CDR3 reads TGTGCCAGCAGTCCTAGCACAGATACGCAGTATTTT.

The V and J genes are TRBV28 and TRBJ2-5; TRBD2 might be the D (5 bases). The CDR3 spans 17 residues. Germline assignment: CDR1 MDHEN and CDR2 SYDVKM. The V end lost 4 bases, the J end lost 5 bases, and 23 bases lay between the germline ends. DNA of the CDR3: TGTGCCAGCAGTTATGCCCTGGGTGGAGGCACCGCGGAGACCCAGTACTTC. It translates to CASSYALGGGTAETQYF.

Written as DNA, the CDR3 is TGTGCCAGCAGGTTGGGACTAGCGGGAGTAGTAGATACGCAGTATTTT. This codes for CASRLGLAGVVDTQYF. This chain links TRBV7-9 with TRBJ2-3; 14 nucleotides line up with TRBD2. V was pared by 6 bases and J by 5 bases, with 7 bases of the junction left unmatched. The CDR3 loop spans 16 amino acids. From germline, CDR1 is SEHNR and CDR2 FQNEAQ (reference sequence).

This chain links TRBV4-2 with TRBJ2-5; 13 bases align to TRBD2. CDR1 is LGHNA, CDR2 YNFKEQ, per germline. Trimming at V came to 4 bases and at J to 5 bases, leaving 4 bases not matched to a gene. The CDR3 covers 15 residues. CDR3: CASSLGTSGTETQYF. CDR3 bases: TGTGCCAGCAGCCTCGGGACTAGCGGGACGGAGACCCAGTACTTC.

This clone is a singleton in its sample. The V gene is TRBV7-3, the J gene TRBJ2-1, with a tentative D call TRBD1 (5 bases). From germline, CDR1 is SGHTA and CDR2 FQGTGA. V dropped 2 bases and J dropped 4 bases, with 15 bases sitting between them. There are 16 residues in the CDR3. CDR3 in DNA: TGTGCCAGCAGCTTATATCAGGCAGGGTCATACAATGAGCAGTTCTTC. It specifies CASSLYQAGSYNEQFF.